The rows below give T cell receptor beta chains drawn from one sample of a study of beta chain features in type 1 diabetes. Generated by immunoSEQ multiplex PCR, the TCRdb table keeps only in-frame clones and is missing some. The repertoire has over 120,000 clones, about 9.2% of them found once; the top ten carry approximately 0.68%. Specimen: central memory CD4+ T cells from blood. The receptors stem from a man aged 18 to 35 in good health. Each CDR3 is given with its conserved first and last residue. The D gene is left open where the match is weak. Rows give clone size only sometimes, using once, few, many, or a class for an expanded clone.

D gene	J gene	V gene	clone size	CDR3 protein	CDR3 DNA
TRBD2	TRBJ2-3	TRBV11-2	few	CGVSGRLGLGGTDTQYF	TGTGGAGTCTCGGGCCGATTGGGACTAGGGGGGACAGATACGCAGTATTTT
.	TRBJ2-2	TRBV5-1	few	CASSAGLNTGELFF	TGCGCCAGCAGCGCGGGACTCAACACCGGGGAGCTGTTTTTT
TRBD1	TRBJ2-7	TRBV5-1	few	CASSEGTGDFLYEQYF	TGCGCCAGCAGCGAGGGAACAGGGGATTTCCTCTACGAGCAGTACTTC
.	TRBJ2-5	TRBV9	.	CASSLREGEGETQYF	TGTGCCAGCAGCCTCCGCGAAGGGGAAGGGGAGACCCAGTACTTC
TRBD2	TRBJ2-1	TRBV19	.	CASSIRASGAHIF	TGTGCCAGTAGTATTCGGGCTAGCGGGGCTCATATCTTC
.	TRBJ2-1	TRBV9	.	CASSADIHTYNEQFF	TGTGCCAGCAGCGCCGATATCCACACGTACAATGAGCAGTTCTTC
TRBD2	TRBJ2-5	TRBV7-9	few	CASSLVRGGEETQYF	TGTGCCAGCAGCTTAGTCCGGGGAGGGGAAGAGACCCAGTACTTC
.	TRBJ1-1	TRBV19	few	CATSGTSNTEAFF	TGTGCCACCTCGGGGACATCGAACACTGAAGCTTTCTTT
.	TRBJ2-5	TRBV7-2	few	CASSLVLQETQYF	TGTGCCAGCAGCTTAGTACTTCAAGAGACCCAGTACTTC
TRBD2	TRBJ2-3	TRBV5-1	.	CASSPTGGGTDTQYF	TGCGCCAGCAGCCCCACCGGGGGGGGGACAGATACGCAGTATTTT
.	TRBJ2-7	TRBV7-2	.	CASSLAAGYEQYF	TGTGCCAGCAGCTTAGCGGCAGGCTACGAGCAGTACTTC
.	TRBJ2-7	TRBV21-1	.	CASSKAIPAGGVRSYEQYF	TGTGCCAGCAGCAAAGCGATACCAGCGGGGGGGGTGCGCTCCTACGAGCAGTACTTC
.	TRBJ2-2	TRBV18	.	CASSITTANTGELFF	TGTGCCAGCTCTATTACAACAGCGAACACCGGGGAGCTGTTTTTT
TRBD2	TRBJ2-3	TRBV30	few	CAWRRLGTSGGPGADTQYF	TGTGCCTGGAGGAGGTTGGGGACTAGCGGGGGGCCAGGGGCAGATACGCAGTATTTT
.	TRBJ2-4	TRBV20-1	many	CSAARENIQYF	TGCAGTGCCGCGAGGGAAAACATTCAGTACTTC
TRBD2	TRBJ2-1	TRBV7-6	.	CASSLIAGSYNEQFF	TGTGCCAGCAGCTTAATAGCGGGGTCCTACAATGAGCAGTTCTTC
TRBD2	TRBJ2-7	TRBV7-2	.	CASSSPGLAGASSYEQYF	TGTGCCAGCAGCTCCCCGGGACTAGCGGGGGCCAGCTCCTACGAGCAGTACTTC
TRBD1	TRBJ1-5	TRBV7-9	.	CASSLAGRTGVGNQPQHF	TGTGCCAGCAGCTTAGCTGGCCGGACAGGGGTTGGCAATCAGCCCCAGCATTTT
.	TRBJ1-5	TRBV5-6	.	CASSLQGSSYQPQHF	TGTGCCAGCAGCTTGCAGGGGTCTTCCTATCAGCCCCAGCATTTT
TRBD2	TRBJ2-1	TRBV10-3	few	CATRTSGGERYNEQFF	TGTGCCACTAGGACTAGCGGGGGCGAGCGTTACAATGAGCAGTTCTTC
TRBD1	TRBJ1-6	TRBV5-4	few	CASSPFRGLRSPLHF	TGTGCCAGCAGTCCATTCAGGGGGCTGAGATCACCCCTCCACTTT
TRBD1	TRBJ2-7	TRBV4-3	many	CASSRIRDRLYEQYF	TGCGCCAGCAGCCGCATCCGGGACAGACTCTACGAGCAGTACTTC
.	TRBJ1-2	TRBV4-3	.	CASSQEADNYGYTF	TGCGCCAGCAGCCAGGAGGCGGATAACTATGGCTACACCTTC
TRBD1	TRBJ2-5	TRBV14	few	CASSQGFIWGTEETQYF	TGTGCCAGCAGCCAAGGTTTTATCTGGGGGACAGAAGAGACCCAGTACTTC
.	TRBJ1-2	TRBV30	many	CAWSSTVGGYTF	TGTGCCTGGAGTTCCACGGTCGGTGGCTACACCTTC
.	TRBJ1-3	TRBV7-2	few	CASSLGYSGSGNTIYF	TGTGCCAGCAGCTTAGGGTATTCCGGGTCGGGAAACACCATATATTTT